The 21 T cell receptor beta chains below all came from one sample that was sequenced in a study of CD8+ T cells in alopecia areata. The treatment here: oral pan-JAK inhibitor, 5-10 mg twice daily. After isolation, RNA underwent reverse transcription to generate cDNA as the sequencing template. Only in-frame clones appear in the TCRdb table, and some are missing; sequencing was by immunoSEQ multiplex PCR. Of a few hundred thousand clones listed, over 45% are singletons. The input for sequencing was CD4+ T cells sorted from blood, taken around week 54, from a patient treated with tofacitinib. The receptors originated from a human donor with alopecia areata.

This clone was found a few times. In the same sample, other DNA sequences code for this CDR3. The V call is TRBV7-9, the J call TRBJ1-5, with TRBD1 matching over 7 bases. Losses at the gene ends were 5 bases for V and 5 bases for J; bases not matched to a gene: 3. The CDR3 is 13 residues long. In germline, CDR1 is SEHNR, CDR2 FQNEAQ (reference sequence). Written as DNA, the CDR3 is TGTGCCAGCAGCCTTCAGGGGGATCAGCCCCAGCATTTT. Its protein is CASSLQGDQPQHF. Full variable domain (outside the CDR3, taken from reference TRBV7-9 and TRBJ1-5): DTGVSQNPRHKITKRGQNVTFRCDPISEHNRLYWYRQTLGQGPEFLTYFQNEAQLEKSRLLSDRFSAERPKGSFSTLEIQRTEQGDSAMYLCASSLQGDQPQHFGDGTRLSIL.

The CDR3 reads CSVGQGSSQPQHF. CDR3 nucleotide sequence: TGCAGCGTTGGACAGGGTAGCTCTCAGCCCCAGCATTTT. The chain employs TRBV29-1 and TRBJ1-5; 7 nucleotides match TRBD1. The V segment lost 4 bases and the J segment 6 bases; nucleotides outside the gene matches: 6. The CDR3 runs to 13 residues. From germline, CDR1 is SQVTM and CDR2 ANQGSEA. Drawing the rest from reference TRBV29-1 and TRBJ1-5, the complete variable domain is SAVISQKPSRDICQRGTSLTIQCQVDSQVTMMFWYRQQPGQSLTLIATANQGSEATYESGFVIDKFPISRPNLTFSTLTVSNMSPEDSSIYLCSVGQGSSQPQHFGDGTRLSIL.

This rearrangement joins TRBV5-4 to TRBJ1-6, with 7 bases fitting TRBD1. There are 16 residues in the CDR3. The V and J ends lost 4 bases and 7 bases, in that order; junction bases with no gene match: 11. The germline CDR1 and CDR2 sequences are SGHNT and YYREEE (reference sequence). The CDR3 here is CASSQGQLPSNSPLHF. DNA for the CDR3: TGTGCCAGCAGCCAGGGACAGCTACCATCGAATTCACCCCTCCACTTT.

The rearrangement uses TRBV9 and TRBJ1-5; 8 bases are shared with TRBD1. The CDR3 extends over 15 amino acids. Per the germline V gene, CDR1 is SGDLS and CDR2 is YYNGEE. V gave up 0 bases and J gave up 8 bases; unmatched junction bases: 7. In DNA form, the CDR3 reads TGTGCCAGCAGCGTAGCAGGACAGGGAGGGGAGCCCCAGCATTTT. Amino acid sequence: CASSVAGQGGEPQHF.

The chain uses TRBV19 and TRBJ1-1; tentative D call: TRBD1 (6 bases). Germline CDR1 and CDR2: LNHDA and SQIVND (reference sequence). The CDR3 sequence is 13 residues long. Trimming removed 5 bases from V and 4 bases from J, with 11 bases in between. The DNA of the CDR3 is TGTGCCAGTAGTCGAGGAGGGGGCACTGAAGCTTTCTTT. This sequence encodes CASSRGGGTEAFF.

J is TRBJ2-1 and V is TRBV7-2; 7 bases are shared with TRBD2. CDR3 length: 15 amino acids. CDR1 SGHTA and CDR2 FQGNSA come from the germline V gene. After removal of 4 bases from V and 0 bases from J, the junction contained 3 bases not matched to a gene. The CDR3: CASSSSGASYNEQFF. The CDR3 region has the DNA TGTGCCAGCAGCTCCAGCGGGGCCTCCTACAATGAGCAGTTCTTC.

The chain has TRBV6-5 and TRBJ2-7; D not certain. Germline loops: CDR1 MNHEY, CDR2 SVGAGI. V lost 3 bases to trimming and J lost 7 bases, with 19 bases between them. The CDR3 runs to 15 residues. The CDR3 loop reads CASSYRTVGSVEQYF. The CDR3 nucleotides are TGTGCCAGCAGTTATCGAACAGTTGGGTCCGTTGAGCAGTACTTC.

Written as DNA, the CDR3 is TGTGCCAGCAGCCAGACTAGCGGGGGGAACAATGAGCAGTTCTTC. The encoded protein is CASSQTSGGNNEQFF. The chain is built from TRBV5-4 and TRBJ2-1; 13 positions agree with TRBD2. The germline CDR1 and CDR2 sequences are SGHNT and YYREEE (reference sequence). This CDR3 is built from 15 residues. Trimming cost V 4 bases and J 5 bases; bases outside gene matches: 3. Complete variable domain (other parts from reference TRBV5-4 and TRBJ2-1): ETGVTQSPTHLIKTRGQQVTLRCSSQSGHNTVSWYQQALGQGPQFIFQYYREEENGRGNFPPRFSGLQFPNYSSELNVNALELDDSALYLCASSQTSGGNNEQFFGPGTRLTVL.

The table lists this clone with a count of one. CDR3 protein: CASSFKSTETQYF. The CDR3 nucleotides are TGTGCCAGCAGCTTCAAGAGCACAGAGACCCAGTACTTC. This chain connects TRBV7-3 to TRBJ2-5; D unclear. The V gene's germline CDR1 is SGHTA and CDR2 FQGTGA. CDR3 length: 13 residues. Trimming removed 3 bases from V and 4 bases from J, with 9 bases in between.

The chain is built from TRBV9 and TRBJ1-1; D perhaps matches TRBD1 (6 bases). CDR3 length: 16 amino acids. V lost 3 bases, J lost 0 bases, and 15 bases lay in between. Germline loops: CDR1 SGDLS, CDR2 YYNGEE. The CDR3 DNA reads as TGTGCCAGCAGCGGCAGGGGATTTCCAATGAACACTGAAGCTTTCTTT. Protein: CASSGRGFPMNTEAFF.

V usage is TRBV9 and J usage is TRBJ2-3; 14 bases line up with TRBD2. The CDR3 loop spans 16 amino acids. The V and J ends lost 2 bases and 8 bases, in that order; junction bases with no gene match: 7. Germline CDR1 reads SGDLS; CDR2 reads YYNGEE. The CDR3 here is CASSVGLAGAGGTQYF. CDR3 DNA: TGTGCCAGCAGCGTGGGACTAGCGGGGGCCGGGGGTACGCAGTATTTT.

The chain uses TRBV5-1 and TRBJ2-1, with TRBD1 matching 9 bases. This CDR3 is 14 amino acids long. Trimming took 2 bases from V and 10 from J; bases not matched to a gene: 7. From germline, CDR1 is SGHRS and CDR2 YFSETQ. The CDR3 region has the DNA TGCGCCAGCAGCTTAGGGACAGGGTACACCGAGCAGTTCTTC. Its translation: CASSLGTGYTEQFF.

With regard to this clone: This specimen includes other DNA sequences encoding the same CDR3. This rearrangement joins TRBV30 to TRBJ2-1; no definite D call. V was shortened by 3 bases and J by 0 bases, with 6 bases between the two germline ends. Germline CDR1 GTSNPN, CDR2 SVGIG (reference sequence). The CDR3 has 13 amino acids. CDR3 region: CAWSPSSYNEQFF. The CDR3 DNA follows: TGTGCCTGGAGCCCGAGCTCCTACAATGAGCAGTTCTTC.

The table lists this clone with a count of one. The CDR3 region is CASSLGTGLSTDTQYF. The DNA for the CDR3 is TGCGCCAGCAGCTTGGGTACAGGCCTTAGCACAGATACGCAGTATTTT. J is TRBJ2-3 and V is TRBV5-1, with a tentative D call TRBD1 (5 bases). Germline CDR1 reads SGHRS; CDR2 reads YFSETQ. The ends were cut back, 0 bases at V and 0 bases at J, with 11 bases in the middle. The CDR3 is made up of 16 amino acids.

The V gene is TRBV9, the J gene TRBJ2-3; D tentatively reads TRBD1 or TRBD2 (5 bases each). Germline values: CDR1 SGDLS, CDR2 YYNGEE. CDR3 size: 12 residues. V lost 4 bases and J lost 8, with 11 bases in between. The DNA for the CDR3 is TGTGCCAGCAGCACGGGACGGGGTACGCAGTATTTT. Protein product: CASSTGRGTQYF.

In its sample, this clone was seen a few times. Other nucleotide sequences from this sample produce the same CDR3. CDR3 amino acids: CASSPGLSGANVLTF. The CDR3 DNA reads TGCGCCAGCAGCCCGGGACTATCTGGGGCCAACGTCCTGACTTTC. The J gene is TRBJ2-6, the V gene TRBV5-1; 7 positions match TRBD2. The CDR3 sequence is 15 residues long. The ends lost 4 bases at V and 1 base at J; junction bases unmatched: 2. Germline CDR1 reads SGHRS; CDR2 reads YFSETQ.

The rearrangement uses TRBV11-2 and TRBJ1-5; D is unresolved. Per the germline V gene, CDR1 is SGHAT and CDR2 is FQNNGV. The CDR3 has 14 residues. Trimming cost V 1 base and J 4 bases, with 8 bases left between them. The CDR3 region is CASSLGGRNQPQHF. DNA of the CDR3: TGTGCCAGCAGCTTAGGAGGCAGAAATCAGCCCCAGCATTTT.

This chain uses TRBV2 with TRBJ2-5, with a weak D call TRBD1 (5 bases). This CDR3 is built from 15 residues. Per germline, CDR1 SNHLY and CDR2 FYNNEI. The V end lost 0 bases, the J end lost 1 base, and 9 bases lay between the germline ends. The CDR3 is CASSEAGALQETQYF. The CDR3 DNA follows: TGTGCCAGCAGTGAAGCAGGGGCTCTCCAAGAGACCCAGTACTTC.

V is TRBV5-1 and J is TRBJ2-3; 13 nucleotides line up with TRBD2. This CDR3 spans 18 amino acids. In germline, CDR1 is SGHRS, CDR2 YFSETQ. Unmatched junction bases numbered 8, after V lost 4 bases and J lost 0 bases. The CDR3 DNA reads TGCGCCAGCAGCGCCGGACTAGCGGGGGTTACTAGCACAGATACGCAGTATTTT. Translated: CASSAGLAGVTSTDTQYF.

CDR3 residues: CASSPPGTGGNEQFF. In DNA form, the CDR3 reads TGTGCCAGCAGCCCACCTGGGACAGGAGGGAATGAGCAGTTCTTC. The gene calls are TRBV7-9 and TRBJ2-1, with 8 bases identical to TRBD1. CDR1 SEHNR and CDR2 FQNEAQ come from the germline V gene (reference sequence). The CDR3 runs 15 residues. J lost 7 bases, V lost 5 bases, and 10 bases had no gene match.

This clone turned up a few times. The chain uses TRBV30 and TRBJ1-2, with no clear D. CDR1 and CDR2 (germline): GTSNPN, SVGIG (reference sequence). V lost 1 base to trimming and J lost 0 bases, with 12 bases between them. CDR3 length: 15 amino acids. Here the CDR3 reads CAWSGLHRANYGYTF. CDR3 nucleotides: TGTGCCTGGAGTGGCCTCCATAGAGCTAACTATGGCTACACCTTC.